The rows below give T cell receptor beta chains drawn from one sample of a study of identical twins. TCRdb fed the 5' RACE reads into MiXCR, producing one record per CDR3 protein. The profile shows about 550,000 distinct CDR3 sequences, about 22% of them singletons. These data were likewise used in another study, on yellow fever vaccine responses in identical twins.

Sequences were obtained from CD4+ T cells sorted from blood. All receptors come from a woman in her late teens or twenties in good health. CDR3s include the opening cysteine and the closing phenylalanine or tryptophan. A D gene is named only where the DNA matches it firmly. Clone size is stated in some rows and not others, as once, few, many or a class when expanded.

D gene,J gene,clone size,V gene,CDR3 DNA,CDR3 protein
TRBD1,TRBJ2-7,few,TRBV18,TGTGCCAGCTCCGGACAGGGCCCCTACGAGCAGTACTTC,CASSGQGPYEQYF
.,TRBJ1-2,once,TRBV9,TGTGCCAGCAGCGTAGAGGACAGACGGGGTGGCTACACCTTC,CASSVEDRRGGYTF
.,TRBJ1-6,few,TRBV19,TGTGCCAGTAGTAAAAGGGAATTGGATTCACCCCTCCACTTT,CASSKRELDSPLHF
TRBD2,TRBJ2-7,few,TRBV14,TGTGCCAGCAGCCAAGTAGTGGGGGATTGGACTAGCGGGAGCTACGAGCAGTACTTC,CASSQVVGDWTSGSYEQYF
TRBD2,TRBJ2-1,few,TRBV5-6,TGTGCCAGCAGCAGGGACGGGGGGTCCTACAATGAGCAGTTCTTC,CASSRDGGSYNEQFF
.,TRBJ2-1,.,TRBV5-4,TGTGCCAGCAGCTTGGAAGGGGTAAATGAGCAGTTCTTC,CASSLEGVNEQFF
.,TRBJ2-7,few,TRBV29-1,TGCAGCGTTGTTACGGGGTCCGAGCAGTACTTC,CSVVTGSEQYF
.,TRBJ2-7,.,TRBV27,TGTGCCAGCAGTCTGTGGGCCAACTCCTACGAGCAGTACTTC,CASSLWANSYEQYF
TRBD2,TRBJ2-1,.,TRBV3-1,TGTGCCAGCAGCCGGACTAGCGGGACCTCTGGAGGACACAATGAGCAGTTCTTC,CASSRTSGTSGGHNEQFF
.,TRBJ1-6,many,TRBV12-3/TRBV12-4,TGTGCCAGCAGTTTTTATTCACCCCTCCACTTT,CASSFYSPLHF
TRBD1,TRBJ2-7,.,TRBV29-1,TGCAGCGTTGTAGATCATCAGGGGGCTCGCGAGCAGTACTTC,CSVVDHQGAREQYF
.,TRBJ2-2,.,TRBV12-3/TRBV12-4,TGTGCCAGCAGGTTTACCCTGGCGGGACCTAACACCGGGGAGCTGTTTTTT,CASRFTLAGPNTGELFF
TRBD1,TRBJ1-2,few,TRBV12-3/TRBV12-4,TGTGCCAGCAGTCCCTCGGCGGGACAGGGGGCAGCTGGCTACACCTTC,CASSPSAGQGAAGYTF
TRBD2,TRBJ2-1,.,TRBV7-2,TGTGCCAGCAGCTTAGTTGTGGGAGGGTTCTACAATGAGCAGTTCTTC,CASSLVVGGFYNEQFF
TRBD1,TRBJ2-1,.,TRBV5-1,TGCGCCAGCGGGCGACAGGGCGAGCAGTTCTTC,CASGRQGEQFF
TRBD2,TRBJ2-5,few,TRBV5-1,TGCGCCAGCAGCTTGGGGGGAACTAGCGGGAGCTTTGTAGAGACCCAGTACTTC,CASSLGGTSGSFVETQYF
TRBD2,TRBJ2-2,few,TRBV9,TGTGCCAGCAGCGTAGATGGTAGCGGGAGGGCCGGCGGGGAGCTGTTTTTT,CASSVDGSGRAGGELFF
TRBD1,TRBJ2-1,.,TRBV28,TGTGCCAGCAGACCCCACATAACCGGGACAGGGTCGAGTACGCAGTTCTTC,CASRPHITGTGSSTQFF
.,TRBJ1-1,few,TRBV12-3/TRBV12-4,TGTGCCAGCAGTTTAGGGGTCAGACGGAACACTGAAGCTTTCTTT,CASSLGVRRNTEAFF
TRBD2,TRBJ2-1,once,TRBV3-1,TGTGCCAGCAGCCCCTCGGGGGGTAGCGGGAGGTATCAAGCTGGGTACAATGAGCAGTTCTTC,CASSPSGGSGRYQAGYNEQFF
.,TRBJ2-1,few,TRBV27,TGTGCCAGCAGTTCATATCCTCCGGGACCAGTGGCGTTCTTC,CASSSYPPGPVAFF
.,TRBJ1-2,few,TRBV2,TGTGCCAGCAGCGTGAGGTCCTTTTTTCTCTATGGCTACACCTTC,CASSVRSFFLYGYTF
.,TRBJ1-5,.,TRBV20-1,TGCAGTGCTAGAATCTCGAATCAGCCCCAGCATTTT,CSARISNQPQHF
.,TRBJ2-2,many,TRBV12-3/TRBV12-4,TGTGCCAGCAGTTTGGACAGAACCACCGGGGAGCTGTTTTTT,CASSLDRTTGELFF
TRBD2,TRBJ2-3,few,TRBV7-3,TGTGCCAGCAGCTTAACCGGCGGGACGGGGGGGAGTACGCAGTATTTT,CASSLTGGTGGSTQYF
TRBD2,TRBJ2-7,.,TRBV20-1,TGCAGTACCATAGGGACTAGCGGGGGGGGCGAGCAGTACTTC,CSTIGTSGGGEQYF
TRBD2,TRBJ2-1,.,TRBV20-1,TGCAGTGCTAGAGGCGGGGGGCGGAATGAGCAGTTCTTC,CSARGGGRNEQFF
.,TRBJ2-6,.,TRBV10-3,TGTGCCATCAGTGATACCGGGACCAAAAACAACGTCCTGACTTTC,CAISDTGTKNNVLTF
TRBD2,TRBJ2-1,.,TRBV28,TGTGCCAGCAATCATCAGCGGGAGGAGCACAATGAGCAGTTTTTC,CASNHQREEHNEQFF
.,TRBJ1-1,.,TRBV7-9,TGTGCCAGCAGCTTACTCACGACTGAAGCTTTCTTT,CASSLLTTEAFF
.,TRBJ2-1,.,TRBV10-2,TGCGCCAGCAGTGCGCGGGGCCTGGGCAATGAGCAGTTCTTC,CASSARGLGNEQFF
TRBD2,TRBJ2-7,.,TRBV5-4,TGTGCCAGCAGCCTGAAGACTAGCGGTAGCTCCTACGAGCAGTACTTC,CASSLKTSGSSYEQYF
TRBD2,TRBJ2-5,.,TRBV20-1,TGCAGTGCCCCCCGGACTAGCGGGAGGGAAGAGACCCAGTACTTC,CSAPRTSGREETQYF
TRBD2,TRBJ2-7,few,TRBV28,TGTGCCAGCAGAGCTAGCGGGGGTTACGAGCAGTACTTC,CASRASGGYEQYF
.,TRBJ2-7,.,TRBV28,TGTGCCAGCAGTTCTCACCAGGGCACCTACGAGCAGTACTTC,CASSSHQGTYEQYF
.,TRBJ2-3,.,TRBV3-1,TGTGCCAGCAGCCAAGACGGAGTTAGCACAGATACGCAGTATTTT,CASSQDGVSTDTQYF
.,TRBJ2-3,.,TRBV3-1,TGTGCCAGCAGCCAAGGTAATCGCGGGGTTACGAGCACAGATACGCAGTATTTT,CASSQGNRGVTSTDTQYF
TRBD2,TRBJ2-3,.,TRBV6-1,TGTGCCAGCAGTAACAGCGGGAGGGCCAACTATCGCACAGATACGCAGTATTTT,CASSNSGRANYRTDTQYF
TRBD2,TRBJ2-1,.,TRBV20-1,TGCAGTGCCGAAGGGACTAGCGGCCACAATGAGCAGTTCTTC,CSAEGTSGHNEQFF
TRBD2,TRBJ2-5,few,TRBV5-1,TGCGCCAGCAGCCTACGATGGACTAGCGGGAGGGGTGAGACCCAGTACTTC,CASSLRWTSGRGETQYF
.,TRBJ2-7,.,TRBV14,TGTGCCAGCAGTAGGGCAGGAAAGCTTTCGTACGAGCAGTACTTC,CASSRAGKLSYEQYF
TRBD2,TRBJ2-2,once,TRBV7-7,TGTGCCAGCAGCTCGGGACTAGCGGGAGTGTCCGGGGAGCTGTTTTTT,CASSSGLAGVSGELFF
.,TRBJ1-2,few,TRBV10-2,TGCGCCAGCAGTGAGTGGTGGGGCGGCGTTGGCTACACCTTC,CASSEWWGGVGYTF
TRBD2,TRBJ2-1,.,TRBV20-1,TGCAGTGCTAGAGAGTCTAGCGGGGGGGTAGGGGATGAGCAGTTCTTC,CSARESSGGVGDEQFF
TRBD2,TRBJ2-1,.,TRBV5-5,TGTGCCAGCAGCTTGGGTGGTAGCGGGAGCCATGAGCAGTTCTTC,CASSLGGSGSHEQFF
TRBD1,TRBJ2-1,.,TRBV7-3,TGTGCCAGCAGCTTAAACGGACAGGGGTCCTACAATGAGCAGTTCTTC,CASSLNGQGSYNEQFF
.,TRBJ1-1,few,TRBV3-1,TGTGCCAGCAGCCAAGATGTGCGGGGCCCCACTGAAGCTTTCTTT,CASSQDVRGPTEAFF
TRBD2,TRBJ2-3,.,TRBV6-1,TGTGCCAGCAGGACTCTAGCGGGAGGGCCTCGGGATACGCAGTATTTT,CASRTLAGGPRDTQYF
.,TRBJ1-5,few,TRBV9,TGTGCCAGCAGCGTAGATATAGGCAATCAGCCCCAGCATTTT,CASSVDIGNQPQHF
.,TRBJ2-1,few,TRBV27,TGTGCCAGCGGCTCCTCCGACCAACCCCATGAGCAGTTCTTC,CASGSSDQPHEQFF
.,TRBJ1-4,.,TRBV6-5,TGTGCCAGCAGTTTTAAAATTGGGACTAATGAAAAACTGTTTTTT,CASSFKIGTNEKLFF
TRBD1,TRBJ2-1,.,TRBV27,TGTGCCAGCATTCTCAGGGGGCCGGTAGCTGTTTCGGTGCAGTTCTTC,CASILRGPVAVSVQFF
TRBD2,TRBJ2-1,.,TRBV20-1,TGCAGTGCTAGGAGCGGACTAGCGGGAGTCTATGAGCAGTTCTTC,CSARSGLAGVYEQFF
TRBD2,TRBJ2-1,.,TRBV7-3,TGTGCCAGCAGCTTAACTGGGACTAAGACATACAATGAGCAGTTCTTC,CASSLTGTKTYNEQFF